This TCR beta chain came from a study of cytomegalovirus exposure and HLA in healthy donors (dated by TCRdb to 2016 to 2017). Turning to the overall study: An earlier analysis of roughly 630 of the donors reported more than 250 Gb of sequence data and more than 90 million unique TCR beta sequences from 150 million to 200 million T cells. On average, over 200,000 unique TCR beta nucleotide sequences were sequenced per donor among about 400 genotyped donors of the cohort, with roughly a sixth of those sequences being non-productive. A later genetic analysis took genome-wide SNP genotypes for about 60% of the roughly 670 donors and used that subset as a discovery cohort. A later analysis re-analyzed previously published TCR beta repertoires from about 730 donors and added high-resolution HLA genotyping to study TCR occurrence patterns. An early release that covered about 600 HLA-typed donors contained approximately 290 gigabases of sequencing data and around 85 million unique TCR sequences. All discovery cohort repertoires had been generated using a single sequencing platform. To predict cytomegalovirus infection status, the study brought together high-throughput TCR immunosequencing, statistical association of individual TCRs with disease status, and machine learning. Both class I and class II loci were covered by HLA typing, at four-digit resolution. Roughly five DR-DQ haplotypes were treated as single units for association and clustering because of strong linkage in the cohort. In an earlier analysis of a few hundred of the donors, high-throughput TCR beta sequencing was used to judge whether each TCR beta V gene segment behaved as functional or pseudogenic. In addition to the first cohort of 666 subjects, a separate validation cohort of 120 different subjects was used. Donor age, sex, ethnicity and CMV serostatus were collected together with the repertoire data. Rather than drawing on any new phenotypic data, the later analysis identified candidate immune exposures from TCR beta sequences and the way those sequences occurred across donors. The study aimed to test whether cataloging public T cell receptors could reveal signatures of past pathogen exposure. The number of typed donors differed by locus: roughly 629-640 for A, B, C, DRB1 and DQB1; about 520 for DQA1; 600 to 610 for DPA1; and about 470 for DPB1. Among the roughly 410 genotyped donors, around 81% belonged to the genetic ancestry cluster associated with self-reported Caucasian donors. The study profiled the T cell repertoires of about 640 subjects by immunosequencing and related them to cytomegalovirus serostatus.

This clone turned up a few times. Which antigen it targets is not known. Base-call qualities are not available, and no considerably larger clone is one nucleotide away. Within the sample, other DNA sequences also encode this same CDR3. The library came from the immunoSEQ multiplex PCR assay. For the multiplex PCR, a mixture combining 60 forward primers for TCR Vbeta segments and 13 reverse primers for TCR Jbeta segments was used. A multiplex PCR assay on genomic DNA amplified the CDR3 region of rearranged TCR beta genes. The amplified TCR beta libraries were sequenced on the Illumina HiSeq System as 87-base-pair reads. The paper's processing steps were these. In a later analysis, approximately 74 million unique TCR beta chains were counted across the approximately 620 repertoires, and roughly 11 million of these chains were shared by at least two donors. Raw reads were error-corrected and collapsed into unique sequences by a nearest-neighbor algorithm in which closely related sequences were merged to remove PCR and sequencing errors. CDR3 sequences were aligned to IMGT reference sequences to assign V, D and J gene segments. For a sequence to be retained, a match of at least six nucleotides was required to both a V gene segment and a J gene segment. Rearrangements were classified as productive when the CDR3 lacked stop codons and remained in frame with V and J, and all other rearrangements were classified as non-productive. Following IMGT convention, CDR3 was defined as the stretch from the second conserved V-encoded cysteine to the conserved J-encoded phenylalanine. In an earlier analysis of around 640 of the donors, sequences lacking an unambiguous match to a single V gene segment were excluded. In an earlier analysis of around 590 of the donors, a V segment was called functional when productive rearrangements were above 56.7%, and segregating when the standard deviation between donors exceeded 5%. A statistical classification framework was built for diagnosing cytomegalovirus status from the catalog of TCR beta chain sequences. In a later analysis, V and J genes were assigned by comparing TCR nucleotide sequences against IMGT/GENE-DB human TR gene sequences. In a later analysis, CDR3 sequences and most-parsimonious VDJ recombination scenarios were assigned using the TCRdist pipeline. In a later analysis, each TCR beta chain was defined by its CDR3 amino acid sequence together with its V-gene family, and reads without a unique V-gene family were excluded. A later analysis removed roughly 590 highly shared, low-generation-probability nucleotide sequences to deal with suspected cross-contamination and a sequencing artifact. In a later analysis, a clonal expansion index for each public chain was calculated from normalized within-repertoire ranks of inferred template counts. In a later analysis, generation probabilities were computed using a VDJ recombination model fitted to out-of-frame rearrangements, and the results were checked against IGoR. In a later analysis, hypergeometric tests were used to score TCR-TCR, TCR-HLA and TCR-CMV co-occurrence, with a repertoire-size bias correction applied to TCR pairs. A later analysis estimated false discovery rates by permuting HLA or CMV assignments 20 times. A later analysis grouped co-occurring TCRs with DBSCAN, adding TCRdist sequence similarity when clustering within HLA-allele-positive subsets. For co-occurrence clustering, repertoires with fewer than 30,000 or more than 120,000 public chains were excluded, along with several repertoires with anomalous nucleotide sharing. Entries here come from immuneACCESS through TCRdb and include only in-frame sequences with V and J called. Some clones fail to appear in such tables; in the studies checked, an unresolved V gene covers under half of the shortfall, and the cause of the remainder is unknown. D and trimming were read from the DNA, whereas the V and J calls and clone size are those reported in that table. This sample is represented by about 190,000 clones; 65% to 80% of them were singletons. About 5% of the sample comes from the top ten.

The germline V gene supplies CDR1 KGHSH and CDR2 LQKENI. The CDR3 runs 15 amino acids, cysteine and phenylalanine included. Only CDR3 DNA remains: 45 bases, in frame from the first base. V is cut by 0 bases and J by 1 base, and the space between the germline ends is 9 bases. The cohort comprised 710 or so healthy bone marrow donors. At the time of sampling, every cohort member was nominally healthy, though immune exposures that went unrecorded were likely present. The donor tested CMV seropositive, placing the donor among the approximately 290 seropositive members of the cohort. Every donor gave a peripheral blood sample, and the peripheral blood mononuclear cells from that sample were used for TCR beta sequencing. Genomic DNA extraction from the blood cell samples was performed with the Qiagen DNeasy Blood Extraction Kit. Beyond this particular receptor, the publication reports: A later genetic analysis associated a missense DCLRE1C variant with V-gene and J-gene trimming of TCR beta chains, and an independent cohort replicated the association. Some IMGT-functional V segments, including TRBV6-2 and TRBV6-3, could not be told apart with the 87-base-pair reads, so those segments were excluded. In a later analysis, TCR association rates were found to vary across HLA loci, with the most associated TCRs seen for DRB1 alleles and the fewest for HLA-C alleles. Seventeen rarely observed V segments, including chromosome 9 orphons, were excluded from the earlier analysis of just under 600 of the donors because counts were too low. Because HLA typing was unavailable for some donors at each locus, only the typed subset was used in association tests. Roughly uniform sequencing depth across donors was assumed in presence/absence analyses, although this assumption may not hold. In this cohort, only TCR beta chains were sequenced, and detectable features were limited by the absence of alpha or paired-chain data. In a later analysis, HLA-associated TCR beta chains were found to be more clonally expanded and to have lower generation probabilities than equally common non-associated chains. Linkage disequilibrium might explain the correlated functional status among segregating V segments, but an unknown experimental factor could not be ruled out. Most TCR sequences were seen in very few donors, while some public TCRs were found in many individuals. According to a later genetic analysis, donors in an Asian-associated ancestry cluster had fewer N-insertions in productive TCRs than the roughly 670-donor mean. Strong co-occurrence of HLA alleles, especially DR and DQ, made assigning TCR associations to individual alleles difficult. A later analysis reported that several top co-occurrence clusters appeared linked to parvovirus B19, influenza, CMV and Epstein-Barr virus. A further reported finding was that TCR beta sequences accurately predicted the HLA-A and HLA-B alleles for most subjects in the first cohort. The classifier was reported to diagnose cytomegalovirus status with high specificity and sensitivity in both the original and validation cohorts. In a later analysis, 16,951 TCR beta sequences were associated with specific HLA alleles at a false discovery rate of 0.05. In an earlier analysis of approximately 590 of the donors, most TCR beta V segments appeared in productive rearrangements about 87% or about 30% of the time, broadly matching IMGT annotations. Most CMV-associated TCR beta chains appeared to be HLA-restricted in a later analysis, and the HLA associations seemed to be driven largely by CMV exposure. The sequencing pipeline was judged likely to have produced a cluster of highly shared sequence variants as a technical artifact. CMV serostatus was the only immune exposure information available for the cohort. A few of the identified cytomegalovirus-associated TCR beta chains were confirmed in vitro to be specific for cytomegalovirus antigens. According to the authors, the approach could potentially be generalized to other disease states and immunological phenotypes. A total of fewer than 200 TCR beta chains were listed by the study as associated with cytomegalovirus.

Sequences were obtained from PBMCs. This clonotype was sampled from a man aged 25-45 years in good health and CMV-seropositive. The rearranged chain carries TRBV18 and TRBJ1-1, with the identity of the D gene unclear. The nucleotide sequence is TGTGCCAGCTCACCACCGAGGTCCAAGAACACTGAAGCTTTCTTT. It codes for CASSPPRSKNTEAFF.